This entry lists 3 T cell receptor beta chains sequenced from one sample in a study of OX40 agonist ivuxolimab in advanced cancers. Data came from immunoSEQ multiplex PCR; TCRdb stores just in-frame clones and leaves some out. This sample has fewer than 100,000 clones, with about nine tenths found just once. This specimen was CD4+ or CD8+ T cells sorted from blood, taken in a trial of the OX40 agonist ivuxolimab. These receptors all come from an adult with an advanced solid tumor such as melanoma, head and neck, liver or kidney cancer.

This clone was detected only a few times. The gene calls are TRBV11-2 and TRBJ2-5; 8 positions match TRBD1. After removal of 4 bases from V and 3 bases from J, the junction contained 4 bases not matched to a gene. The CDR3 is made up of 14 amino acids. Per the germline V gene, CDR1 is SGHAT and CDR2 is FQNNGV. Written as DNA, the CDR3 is TGTGCCAGCAGCTCAAGGACAGGGAAAGAGACCCAGTACTTC. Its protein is CASSSRTGKETQYF.

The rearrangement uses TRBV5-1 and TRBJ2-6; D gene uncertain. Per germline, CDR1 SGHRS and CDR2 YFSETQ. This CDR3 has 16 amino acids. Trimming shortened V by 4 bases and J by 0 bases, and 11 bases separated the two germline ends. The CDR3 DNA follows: TGCGCCAGCAGCCCCCGTTTACTCTCTGGGGCCAACGTCCTGACTTTC. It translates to CASSPRLLSGANVLTF.

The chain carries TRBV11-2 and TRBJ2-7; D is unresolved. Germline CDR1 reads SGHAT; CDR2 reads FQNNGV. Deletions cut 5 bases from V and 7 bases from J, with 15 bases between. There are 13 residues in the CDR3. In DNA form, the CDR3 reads TGTGCCAGCAGCGGCCGATTTGTGGGGGAGCAGTACTTC. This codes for CASSGRFVGEQYF. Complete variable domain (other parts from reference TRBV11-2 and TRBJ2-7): EAGVAQSPRYKIIEKRQSVAFWCNPISGHATLYWYQQILGQGPKLLIQFQNNGVVDDSQLPKDRFSAERLKGVDSTLKIQPAKLEDSAVYLCASSGRFVGEQYFGPGTRLTVT.